This TCR beta chain came from a study of T-cell reconstitution after alpha-beta-depleted transplantation in children. Germline V gives CDR1 SQVTM, CDR2 ANQGSEA. Between the trimmed V and J ends, which lost 7 bases and 8 bases, there was a span of 14 bases. The CDR3 has 11 residues. A TCRbeta library incorporating unique molecular identifiers was prepared. TCRdb fed the PCR reads into MiXCR, producing one record per CDR3 protein. This sample has around 420,000 distinct CDR3 sequences, with around 15% found just once. Points on this clonotype: Its antigen is undetermined.

The study's findings and limits: The authors attributed T-cell counts and diversity one year after transplant mostly to newly produced T cells.

This rearrangement joins TRBV29-1 to TRBJ1-2, with no clear D. Specimen: PBMCs, mostly from graft donor cells, collected 360 days after TCRalphabeta/CD19-depleted stem cell transplant. This clonotype was sampled from a boy younger than two who had a stem cell transplant for Wiskott-Aldrich syndrome, so the T cells may come from the graft donor. This chain's CDR3 is CSDDRPGGYTF. The CDR3 coding sequence is TGCAGCGACGACCGCCCGGGGGGCTACACCTTC.